The 8 T cell receptor beta chains below were found in one sample sequenced in a study of cytomegalovirus exposure and HLA in healthy donors. The study ran its PCR with 60 Vbeta and 13 Jbeta primers. Clones were read by immunoSEQ multiplex PCR, and TCRdb kept only the in-frame ones, dropping some. Of around 150,000 clones in the sample, more than 75% are singletons; the top ten hold approximately 1.8%. Sequencing used PBMCs. The receptors stem from a man aged 35-49 years in good health and CMV-seronegative.

For the CDR3, the DNA is TGTGCCAGCAGTGGGACTAGCGGGTGGGTGCAGTTCTTC. Translating it yields CASSGTSGWVQFF. This chain joins TRBV2 and TRBJ2-1, with TRBD2 identical over 11 bases. The CDR3 covers 13 residues. Trimming cost V 4 bases and J 12 bases; bases outside gene matches: 5. Per the germline V gene, CDR1 is SNHLY and CDR2 is FYNNEI.

The CDR3 nucleotides read TGTGCCAGCAGCTTGAACCCCGGGACAGGGGCGGTTAGACCTTTCTTT. This codes for CASSLNPGTGAVRPFF. The chain uses TRBV5-5 and TRBJ1-1; 10 bases align to TRBD1. V was pared by 1 base and J by 12 bases, with 15 bases of the junction left unmatched. Germline V CDR1 and CDR2: SGHKS, YYEKEE (reference sequence). The CDR3 is 16 amino acids.

The chain couples TRBV4-1 to TRBJ1-5, with a possible D match to TRBD1 (5 bases). The V gene lost 0 bases and the J gene lost 3 bases, with 9 bases spanning the gap. Germline-derived CDR1 and CDR2 are MGHRA and YSYEKL. This CDR3 comprises 15 residues. The CDR3 sequence: CASSQEGGVNQPQHF. The CDR3 DNA reads TGCGCCAGCAGCCAAGAGGGGGGGGTCAATCAGCCCCAGCATTTT.

V and J are TRBV6-5 and TRBJ1-2; 8 bases map to TRBD1. V was pared by 0 bases and J by 7 bases, with 4 bases of the junction left unmatched. Germline loops: CDR1 MNHEY, CDR2 SVGAGI. The CDR3 is 14 amino acids. Here the CDR3 reads CASSYSNTGGGYTF. In DNA, the CDR3 is TGTGCCAGCAGTTACTCGAACACAGGGGGTGGCTACACCTTC.

The genes are TRBV6-4 and TRBJ1-3, with unresolved D. Germline V CDR1 and CDR2: MRHNA, SNTAGT. Deletions cut 6 bases from V and 1 base from J, with 13 bases between. This CDR3 has 15 amino acids. CDR3 coding DNA: TGTGCCAGCAGGGAGGACGGCTCGTCTGGAAACACCATATATTTT. Protein: CASREDGSSGNTIYF.

This clone was counted a few times. The chain uses TRBV6-5 and TRBJ2-5; no clear D. The germline gives CDR1 MNHEY, CDR2 SVGAGI. V lost 3 bases to trimming and J lost 4 bases, with 3 bases between them. This CDR3 contains 11 residues. The CDR3 DNA is TGTGCCAGCAGTTATCTAGAGACCCAGTACTTC. Encoded protein: CASSYLETQYF.

V usage is TRBV9 and J usage is TRBJ2-7, with 14 bases identical to TRBD2. The V gene's germline CDR1 is SGDLS and CDR2 YYNGEE. V lost 6 bases and J lost 0; bases outside the gene matches: 8. The CDR3 has 17 residues. The CDR3 sequence: CASNPGLAGGSSYEQYF. DNA of the CDR3: TGTGCCAGCAACCCAGGACTAGCGGGAGGCTCCTCCTACGAGCAGTACTTC.

DNA for the CDR3: TGTGCCAGCAGTCCCCCCCTGGGACAACAAGAGACCCAGTACTTC. It translates to CASSPPLGQQETQYF. This chain links TRBV5-5 with TRBJ2-5, with a possible D match to TRBD1 (6 bases). The CDR3 loop spans 15 amino acids. Trimming took 5 bases from V and 2 from J, leaving 16 bases between them. Germline CDR1 is SGHKS and CDR2 is YYEKEE (reference sequence).